Listed here are 8 T cell receptor beta chains from one sample, sequenced in a study of blood T cell repertoires in COVID-19. Libraries were prepared by immunoSEQ multiplex PCR; TCRdb keeps only in-frame clonotypes and omits some of them. In the table there are about 240,000 clones, 86% of which are singletons. The sample taken for sequencing was peripheral blood. Receptors were obtained from a man aged 80 or over with acute or convalescent COVID-19.

This chain links TRBV9 with TRBJ2-1; D possibly corresponds to TRBD1 (5 bases). The CDR3 contains 13 residues. V lost 0 bases and J lost 8, with 9 bases in between. Germline CDR1 is SGDLS and CDR2 is YYNGEE. The CDR3, as DNA: TGTGCCAGCAGCGTAGAGGGGCTTGATGAGCAGTTCTTC. Amino acids: CASSVEGLDEQFF.

The gene calls are TRBV27 and TRBJ2-3; D gene uncertain. The CDR3 sequence is 14 residues long. V lost 6 bases and J lost 0, with 10 bases in between. The germline gives CDR1 MNHEY, CDR2 SMNVEV (reference sequence). CDR3 region: CASSSTRSTDTQYF. The CDR3 nucleotides are TGTGCCAGCAGCTCGACACGGAGCACAGATACGCAGTATTTT.

To note about this clone: Additional DNA sequences in this sample encode the identical CDR3. The chain employs TRBV15 and TRBJ1-5; TRBD1 matches at 8 bases. The CDR3 is made up of 14 amino acids. Per germline, CDR1 LNHNV and CDR2 YYDKDF (reference sequence). V lost 3 bases, J lost 2 bases, and 0 bases stayed unmatched. The CDR3 DNA is TGTGCCACCAGCAGGGACAGGGGCAATCAGCCCCAGCATTTT. Translating it yields CATSRDRGNQPQHF.

This chain joins TRBV6-5 and TRBJ1-3; no firm D call. The CDR3 loop spans 15 amino acids. The germline V gene encodes CDR1 MNHEY and CDR2 SVGAGI. Trimming removed 0 bases at V and 0 bases at J, with 6 bases between. CDR3 amino acids: CASSYSGVSGNTIYF. The CDR3 region has the DNA TGTGCCAGCAGTTACTCCGGGGTCTCTGGAAACACCATATATTTT.

The chain recombines TRBV5-4 with TRBJ2-7; 12 nucleotides agree with TRBD1. Germline V gene data show CDR1 as SGHNT and CDR2 as YYREEE (reference sequence). This CDR3 is 15 amino acids long. Unmatched junction bases numbered 6, after V lost 4 bases and J lost 4 bases. The chain's CDR3 is CASSPGTGGMYEQYF. The DNA for the CDR3 is TGTGCCAGCAGCCCTGGGACAGGGGGCATGTACGAGCAGTACTTC. Variable domain in full (rest from reference TRBV5-4 and TRBJ2-7): ETGVTQSPTHLIKTRGQQVTLRCSSQSGHNTVSWYQQALGQGPQFIFQYYREEENGRGNFPPRFSGLQFPNYSSELNVNALELDDSALYLCASSPGTGGMYEQYFGPGTRLTVT.

The rearrangement joins TRBV7-3 to TRBJ2-2; no clear D gene. The germline V and J ends were trimmed by 11 bases and 1 base, with 14 bases remaining between them. The germline V gene has CDR1 SGHTA and CDR2 FQGTGA. The CDR3 extends over 14 amino acids. The CDR3 DNA reads as TGTGCCCCCAGGTCCCTACGGAACACCGGGGAGCTGTTTTTT. It translates to CAPRSLRNTGELFF.

The chain joins TRBV27 to TRBJ2-1; the match to TRBD2 covers 10 bases. Germline V lookup: CDR1 MNHEY, CDR2 SMNVEV (reference sequence). The trim removed 5 bases at V and 2 bases at J, leaving 3 bases unmatched. This CDR3 spans 15 amino acids. Here the CDR3 reads CASSPTSGAYNEQFF. The CDR3, as DNA: TGTGCCAGCAGTCCTACTAGCGGGGCCTACAATGAGCAGTTCTTC.

V gene TRBV7-2 combines with J gene TRBJ1-5; 7 bases are shared with TRBD1. V was pared by 6 bases and J by 9 bases, with 8 bases of the junction left unmatched. This CDR3 has 13 residues. Germline CDR1 SGHTA, CDR2 FQGNSA. The CDR3 coding sequence is TGTGCCAGCAGTCCCGACAGGGCACGGCCCCAGCATTTT. Translating it yields CASSPDRARPQHF.